This entry lists 24 T cell receptor beta chains sequenced from one sample in a study of blood T cells in healthy people across ages. Primed by a sample-barcoded 5' primer and a J-beta primer mix, a second PCR proceeded for roughly 7 to 11 cycles. TCRdb re-analysed the 5' RACE reads in MiXCR, keeping a single row per CDR3 protein. The repertoire holds 1.5 million to 2 million distinct CDR3 sequences, with about 49% as singletons. The sequencing sample was made of blood. The receptors were sampled from a woman aged 40 to 50 in good health.

The J gene is TRBJ1-2, the V gene TRBV3-1; D is possibly TRBD1 (5 bases). Germline V gives CDR1 LGHDT, CDR2 YNNKEL (reference sequence). The CDR3 is 16 amino acids. V shed 2 bases and J shed 0 bases, with 13 bases lying between them. The CDR3 loop reads CASSQWDALANYGYTF. The CDR3 DNA sequence: TGTGCCAGCAGCCAATGGGACGCCTTAGCTAACTATGGCTACACCTTC.

The chain is built from TRBV7-2 and TRBJ2-1; D is undetermined. Germline-derived CDR1 and CDR2 are SGHTA and FQGNSA. The CDR3 is 13 residues long. V lost 7 bases, J lost 15 bases, and 22 bases lay in between. The CDR3 sequence: CASTPSGPPSAFF. Here the CDR3 DNA reads TGTGCCAGCACCCCGTCGGGCCCCCCCTCCGCGTTCTTC. Variable domain in full (rest from reference TRBV7-2 and TRBJ2-1): GAGVSQSPSNKVTEKGKDVELRCDPISGHTALYWYRQSLGQGLEFLIYFQGNSAPDKSGLPSDRFSAERTGGSVSTLTIQRTQQEDSAVYLCASTPSGPPSAFFGPGTRLTVL.

This sequence joins TRBV7-2 and TRBJ2-5; D assignment may be TRBD1 or TRBD2 (5 bases each). CDR3 length: 14 residues. From germline, CDR1 is SGHTA and CDR2 FQGNSA. The V end lost 4 bases, the J end lost 5 bases, and 14 bases lay between the germline ends. CDR3 sequence: CASSSLVGEETQYF. The CDR3 DNA reads as TGTGCCAGCAGCTCTTTAGTGGGGGAGGAGACCCAGTACTTC.

The V gene is TRBV5-1, the J gene TRBJ2-3; TRBD1 might be the D (6 bases). The CDR3 consists of 18 residues. Trimming took off 0 bases at V and 0 bases at J, with 17 bases between the two ends. Germline CDR1 reads SGHRS; CDR2 reads YFSETQ. This CDR3 is CASSLAGHGRLSTDTQYF. The CDR3 DNA reads as TGCGCCAGCAGCTTGGCGGGACACGGCCGATTAAGCACAGATACGCAGTATTTT.

This sequence joins TRBV9 and TRBJ1-2, with TRBD1 matching over 10 bases. Germline V gene data show CDR1 as SGDLS and CDR2 as YYNGEE. CDR3 size: 15 residues. V gave up 0 bases and J gave up 6 bases; unmatched junction bases: 5. The CDR3 loop is CASSVGTGGSNGYTF. In DNA, the CDR3 is TGTGCCAGCAGCGTAGGGACAGGGGGTTCGAATGGCTACACCTTC. The entire variable domain, with the rest obtained from reference TRBV9 and TRBJ1-2, is as follows: DSGVTQTPKHLITATGQRVTLRCSPRSGDLSVYWYQQSLDQGLQFLIQYYNGEERAKGNILERFSAQQFPDLHSELNLSSLELGDSALYFCASSVGTGGSNGYTFGSGTRLTVV.

This sequence joins TRBV5-4 and TRBJ1-2; no definite D call. V was cut by 4 bases and J by 6 bases, with 13 bases left in between. CDR3 length equals 13 residues. Germline CDR1 and CDR2: SGHNT and YYREEE (reference sequence). The CDR3 is CASSLVGLHGYTF. The CDR3 nucleotides are TGTGCCAGCAGCCTCGTTGGGTTACATGGCTACACCTTC.

The chain recombines TRBV6-2 or TRBV6-3 with TRBJ2-1; D possibly corresponds to TRBD2 (6 bases). CDR1 is MNHEY and CDR2 is SVGEGT in the germline V gene. The V end was cut by 6 bases, the J end by 6 bases, with 21 bases between. The CDR3 covers 16 residues. The CDR3 sequence: CASRDRRQGGSNEQFF. The CDR3 DNA follows: TGTGCCAGCAGAGACCGGAGGCAGGGAGGTAGCAATGAGCAGTTCTTC.

V gene TRBV28 combines with J gene TRBJ2-7, with TRBD1 identical over 7 bases. The CDR3 is 14 amino acids. Trimming at V came to 8 bases and at J to 7 bases, leaving 14 bases not matched to a gene. CDR1 and CDR2 from the germline V gene are MDHEN and SYDVKM. This CDR3 is CASGLYRGEDEQYF. Here the CDR3 DNA reads TGTGCCAGCGGGTTATACAGGGGCGAGGATGAGCAGTACTTC. Full variable domain (outside the CDR3, taken from reference TRBV28 and TRBJ2-7): DVKVTQSSRYLVKRTGEKVFLECVQDMDHENMFWYRQDPGLGLRLIYFSYDVKMKEKGDIPEGYSVSREKKERFSLILESASTNQTSMYLCASGLYRGEDEQYFGPGTRLTVT.

The genes are TRBV20-1 and TRBJ1-4; D gene uncertain. The CDR3 totals 15 residues. Trimming removed 6 bases at V and 5 bases at J, with 19 bases between. Germline V gene lookup returns CDR1 DFQATT and CDR2 SNEGSKA (reference sequence). The CDR3 coding sequence is TGCAGTGCCGTTAACGATGATTGGGTGAATGAAAAACTGTTTTTT. This gives the protein CSAVNDDWVNEKLFF.

The rearrangement links TRBV20-1 to TRBJ2-7; TRBD2 matches 7 bases. The J call may be in error: the DNA end matches TRBJ2-5 better. The CDR3 is 15 residues long. Germline V gives CDR1 DFQATT, CDR2 SNEGSKA (reference sequence). This chain's CDR3 is CSASEASGRVETQYF. CDR3 nucleotides: TGCAGTGCTAGCGAGGCTAGCGGAAGGGTAGAGACCCAGTACTTC.

This clonotype was picked up a small number of times. The genes are TRBV12-5 and TRBJ2-3; D unresolved. Per germline, CDR1 LGHNT and CDR2 FRNRAP. This CDR3 spans 13 amino acids. V was shortened by 3 bases and J by 2 bases, with 6 bases between the two germline ends. CDR3 sequence (DNA): TGTGCTAGTGGTTTTGAACTCACAGATACGCAGTATTTT. As protein: CASGFELTDTQYF.

This clonotype was detected a few times. The chain is built from TRBV20-1 and TRBJ2-3; D unresolved. CDR1 is DFQATT and CDR2 is SNEGSKA in the germline V gene (reference sequence). This CDR3 is built from 13 residues. V was cut by 4 bases and J by 9 bases, with 17 bases left in between. The CDR3 is CSATRRVIATQYF. As DNA, the CDR3 is TGCAGTGCTACACGACGGGTAATAGCAACGCAGTATTTT.

This clonotype was recorded only once. J is TRBJ1-5 and V is TRBV6-2 or TRBV6-3; unclear D gene. Germline-derived CDR1 and CDR2 are MNHEY and SVGEGT. The length of the CDR3 is 15 residues. With 7 bases removed from V and 6 bases from J, the gap between germline ends came to 19 bases. The CDR3 bases are TGTGCCAGCACCGATACTGAGGGATCTGTTCAGCCCCAGCATTTT. Its protein product is CASTDTEGSVQPQHF.

This clonotype was seen a handful of times. The rearrangement joins TRBV27 to TRBJ2-3; D tentatively reads TRBD1 or TRBD2 (5 bases each). Germline CDR1 MNHEY, CDR2 SMNVEV (reference sequence). The CDR3 has 15 amino acids. V gave up 2 bases and J gave up 3 bases, with 12 bases separating them. The CDR3 here is CASSLRWGGTDTQYF. DNA for the CDR3: TGTGCCAGCAGTTTACGGTGGGGCGGGACAGATACGCAGTATTTT.

The rearrangement uses TRBV5-1 and TRBJ2-1; TRBD2 agrees at 7 bases. The length of the CDR3 is 14 residues. Looked up from germline, CDR1 is SGHRS and CDR2 is YFSETQ. Trimming removed 0 bases from V and 8 bases from J; junction bases left unmatched: 5. CDR3 sequence (DNA): TGCGCCAGCAGCTTGGCCAGCGGGGCTGATGAGCAGTTCTTC. Amino acid sequence: CASSLASGADEQFF.

This clonotype showed up just once. A read error may produce the germline difference seen at one junction end. The V and J genes are TRBV4-2 and TRBJ2-5; the match to TRBD2 covers 12 bases. The J call is in doubt because the DNA end fits TRBJ2-7 better. Germline CDR1 and CDR2: LGHNA and YNFKEQ. The CDR3 runs 15 residues. The CDR3 bases are TGTGCCGGCAGCCAAGCTAGCGGGGGGGCATACGAGCAGTACTTC. This sequence encodes CAGSQASGGAYEQYF.

The genes are TRBV21-1 and TRBJ2-1; the D segment call TRBD1 is taken from the table without a DNA check. TRBV21-1 constitutes a pseudogene. This CDR3 region has 14 residues. The CDR3 spells CASSNRDGGNEQFF. CDR3 nucleotides: TGTGCCAGCAGCAACCGGGACGGAGGGAATGAGCAGTTCTTC.

This rearrangement joins TRBV5-5 to TRBJ2-7; 9 bases are shared with TRBD1. J lost 3 bases, V lost 4 bases, and 5 bases had no gene match. CDR3 length: 14 residues. CDR1 is SGHKS, CDR2 YYEKEE, per germline (reference sequence). As DNA, the CDR3 is TGTGCCAGCAGCGAAGACAGGGGGGACTACGAGCAGTACTTC. It yields the protein CASSEDRGDYEQYF.

The CDR3 here is CASSYSKQGIGYTF. The CDR3 DNA is TGTGCCAGCAGTTACTCGAAACAGGGGATCGGCTACACCTTC. The V call is TRBV6-5, the J call TRBJ1-2, with TRBD1 matching over 7 bases. Germline CDR1 MNHEY, CDR2 SVGAGI. This CDR3 contains 14 residues. V gave up 0 bases and J gave up 8 bases; unmatched junction bases: 6.

This rearrangement joins TRBV28 to TRBJ2-5, with D possibly TRBD1 on 5 matching bases. Per the germline V gene, CDR1 is MDHEN and CDR2 is SYDVKM. The CDR3 totals 15 residues. With 4 bases removed from V and 4 bases from J, the gap between germline ends came to 16 bases. The CDR3 DNA sequence: TGTGCCAGCAGTTCGCAGCAGACAGTTCTAGAGACCCAGTACTTC. It is translated as CASSSQQTVLETQYF.

The chain carries TRBV20-1 and TRBJ2-7; 8 positions match TRBD1. The CDR3 is made up of 13 amino acids. Germline CDR1 reads DFQATT; CDR2 reads SNEGSKA (reference sequence). J gave up 3 bases and V 4 bases, and 5 bases lay outside the gene matches. CDR3: CSATSGQDYEQYF. DNA of the CDR3: TGCAGTGCTACGTCGGGACAGGACTACGAGCAGTACTTC.

Only a few counts were recorded for this clonotype. The genes are TRBV20-1 and TRBJ2-5; the D call may be TRBD1 or TRBD2 (5 bases each). Germline CDR1 and CDR2: DFQATT and SNEGSKA (reference sequence). V lost 5 bases and J 13 bases, leaving 20 bases between the germline ends. This CDR3 is built from 12 residues. The CDR3 region has the DNA TGCAGTGCTGGACCGGGACCGGGAATTAGGTACTTC. This encodes CSAGPGPGIRYF.

The chain joins TRBV4-1 to TRBJ2-1; perhaps TRBD1 as D (6 bases). The J call is uncertain, as TRBJ2-7 better fits the DNA end. This CDR3 spans 17 amino acids. Looked up from germline, CDR1 is MGHRA and CDR2 is YSYEKL. The CDR3: CASSQAPQGPQLNEQYF. The DNA of the CDR3 is TGCGCCAGCAGCCAAGCGCCTCAGGGGCCCCAGTTGAATGAGCAGTACTTC.

This sequence joins TRBV6-5 and TRBJ2-3, with unresolved D. The CDR3 consists of 14 residues. V lost 2 bases and J 7 bases, leaving 13 bases between the germline ends. Germline V lookup: CDR1 MNHEY, CDR2 SVGAGI. CDR3 nucleotides: TGTGCCAGCAGTTACAAGCCTCCGCCGCATACGCAGTATTTT. It codes for CASSYKPPPHTQYF.